The 15 T cell receptor beta chains below were found in one sample sequenced in a study of blood T cell repertoires in COVID-19. Assay used: immunoSEQ multiplex PCR; TCRdb lists only in-frame clones, some missing. The table lists 450,000 or so clones, about 92% of them singletons, with 0.6% to 0.7% in the top ten. The sequenced material came from PBMCs or T cells enriched from blood (not recorded which). These receptors came from a man between 18 and 29 years old who had recovered from COVID-19.

As concerns this clone: The sample holds other DNA sequences that translate to the same CDR3. The rearrangement links TRBV7-9 to TRBJ1-5; D possibly corresponds to TRBD1 (6 bases). Trimming stripped 3 bases from V and 6 bases from J, with 12 bases between. The CDR3 runs 14 residues. From germline, CDR1 is SEHNR and CDR2 FQNEAQ (reference sequence). This chain's CDR3 is CASSLEGGGQPQHF. The CDR3 region has the DNA TGTGCCAGCAGCTTGGAGGGGGGGGGTCAGCCCCAGCATTTT.

The chain has TRBV27 and TRBJ2-3; 7 positions match TRBD1. The V gene's germline CDR1 is MNHEY and CDR2 SMNVEV (reference sequence). This CDR3 is 14 amino acids long. V lost 6 bases, J lost 2 bases, and 5 bases stayed unmatched. The CDR3 DNA reads TGTGCCAGCAGCCGGGACAGAGACACAGATACGCAGTATTTT. Its translation: CASSRDRDTDTQYF.

V usage is TRBV2 and J usage is TRBJ2-6; D is unresolved. Germline V lookup: CDR1 SNHLY, CDR2 FYNNEI. V was trimmed by 7 bases and J by 0 bases, leaving 10 bases between them. This CDR3 is 15 amino acids long. The DNA for the CDR3 is TGTGCCAGCACCCCCAGTACCTCTGGGGCCAACGTCCTGACTTTC. Protein: CASTPSTSGANVLTF. Together with reference TRBV2 and TRBJ2-6, the CDR3 gives the full variable domain: EPEVTQTPSHQVTQMGQEVILRCVPISNHLYFYWYRQILGQKVEFLVSFYNNEISEKSEIFDDQFSVERPDGSNFTLKIRSTKLEDSAMYFCASTPSTSGANVLTFGAGSRLTVL.

The chain is built from TRBV15 and TRBJ2-6; TRBD1 matches 8 bases. There are 18 residues in the CDR3. Germline V gene lookup returns CDR1 LNHNV and CDR2 YYDKDF (reference sequence). Trimming took 2 bases from V and 1 from J; bases not matched to a gene: 7. CDR3 nucleotide sequence: TGTGCCACCAGCAGACCCGGCAGGGGGCAGTCTGGGGCCAACGTCCTGACTTTC. Residues: CATSRPGRGQSGANVLTF.

This chain uses TRBV3-1 (or the pseudogene TRBV3-2) with TRBJ1-3, with 7 bases aligning to TRBD1. The length of the CDR3 is 14 residues. In germline, CDR1 is LGHDT, CDR2 YNNKEL (reference sequence). V trimming: 6 bases; J trimming: 4 bases; junction bases outside the gene matches: 6. The CDR3 reads CASSTTGVGNTIYF. CDR3 in DNA: TGTGCCAGCAGTACAACAGGGGTAGGAAACACCATATATTTT.

In this sample, this clone turned up once. The rearrangement uses TRBV24-1 and TRBJ1-6, with 8 bases fitting TRBD1. Germline assignment: CDR1 KGHDR and CDR2 SFDVKD. The CDR3 consists of 15 residues. Germline trimming cut 6 bases from V and 3 bases from J; bases unmatched to any gene: 3. CDR3 DNA: TGTGCCACCAGTTGGGACAGGATCTATAATTCACCCCTCCACTTT. It translates to CATSWDRIYNSPLHF.

V is TRBV30 and J is TRBJ2-1, with D tentatively TRBD2 (6 bases). V was clipped by 3 bases and J by 0 bases, with 15 bases between them. The V gene's germline CDR1 is GTSNPN and CDR2 SVGIG (reference sequence). CDR3 length: 16 residues. The CDR3 region has the DNA TGTGCCTGGAGCGTTACGCTAGCGCCCTCCTACAATGAGCAGTTCTTC. This gives the protein CAWSVTLAPSYNEQFF.

The chain uses TRBV14 and TRBJ1-2; D remains unclear. This CDR3 comprises 15 residues. Germline V lookup: CDR1 SGHDN, CDR2 FVKESK. V was pared by 3 bases and J by 7 bases, with 18 bases between. In DNA, the CDR3 is TGTGCCAGCAGCCAGAGGCTAATGGACTCGGGTGGCTACACCTTC. Its translation is CASSQRLMDSGGYTF.

The chain recombines TRBV9 with TRBJ2-1, with a possible D match to TRBD2 (5 bases). V was shortened by 2 bases and J by 2 bases, with 8 bases between the two germline ends. CDR3 length equals 14 residues. Germline CDR1 and CDR2: SGDLS and YYNGEE. For the CDR3, the DNA is TGTGCCAGCAGCGTGGACGGGACCTACAATGAGCAGTTCTTC. Its protein product is CASSVDGTYNEQFF.

The gene calls are TRBV5-4 and TRBJ1-4, with a weak D call TRBD1 (5 bases). V was trimmed by 4 bases and J by 5 bases, leaving 12 bases between them. This CDR3 has 14 amino acids. Germline V gene lookup returns CDR1 SGHNT and CDR2 YYREEE (reference sequence). The CDR3 nucleotides read TGTGCCAGCAGCCGCCGGGGGACCAATGAAAAACTGTTTTTT. It translates to CASSRRGTNEKLFF.

The chain couples TRBV27 to TRBJ2-7; the D gene is possibly TRBD1 (6 bases). Per germline, CDR1 MNHEY and CDR2 SMNVEV (reference sequence). The V gene lost 2 bases and the J gene lost 2 bases, with 13 bases spanning the gap. This CDR3 comprises 15 residues. The DNA for the CDR3 is TGTGCCAGCAGTTTAGGACAGCCCAGTACCTACGAGCAGTACTTC. As protein: CASSLGQPSTYEQYF.

The rearrangement uses TRBV19 and TRBJ2-2; maybe TRBD1 (5 bases). The CDR3 runs to 13 residues. The germline V gene has CDR1 LNHDA and CDR2 SQIVND (reference sequence). V was trimmed by 6 bases and J by 5 bases, leaving 10 bases between them. The DNA of the CDR3 is TGTGCCAGTAGGGTAGGGGTTACCGGGGAGCTGTTTTTT. Protein: CASRVGVTGELFF.

This chain connects TRBV27 to TRBJ2-2; the D is unclear. In germline, CDR1 is MNHEY, CDR2 SMNVEV (reference sequence). The CDR3 is 12 residues long. V dropped 2 bases and J dropped 5 bases, with 3 bases sitting between them. The CDR3 loop reads CASSLITGELFF. Here the CDR3 DNA reads TGTGCCAGCAGTTTAATAACCGGGGAGCTGTTTTTT.

The chain combines TRBV12-5 with TRBJ1-5; maybe TRBD1 (5 bases). This CDR3 has 16 residues. Trimming cost V 1 base and J 3 bases, with 13 bases left between them. The germline V gene has CDR1 LGHNT and CDR2 FRNRAP. The CDR3 is CASGLEADRNNQPQHF. The CDR3 region has the DNA TGTGCTAGTGGTTTGGAAGCCGACAGAAACAATCAGCCCCAGCATTTT.

The DNA of the CDR3 is TGTGCCAGCAGCACACATGCAACGGCGGGGGGAAATGGGGCCAACGTCCTGACTTTC. This sequence encodes CASSTHATAGGNGANVLTF. The chain employs TRBV21-1 and TRBJ2-6; TRBD2 is taken as the D call from the table, unchecked against the DNA. TRBV21-1 is listed as a pseudogene. CDR3 length: 19 amino acids.